This entry lists 27 T cell receptor beta chains sequenced from one sample in a study of PD-1 blockade in classical Hodgkin lymphoma. Some clones are missing from TCRdb's copy, which holds only in-frame ones; the method was immunoSEQ multiplex PCR. The repertoire holds roughly 140,000 clones, around 84% seen once, with 9.2% in the top ten. Each patient experienced a relapse that followed autologous stem cell transplantation, and brentuximab vedotin exposure varied. This specimen was peripheral blood mononuclear cells (PBMCs), taken before the second cycle of nivolumab. These receptors all stem from a human donor with classical Hodgkin lymphoma.

The count of this clone is one. The chain recombines TRBV18 with TRBJ1-2, with TRBD1 identical over 7 bases. V lost 3 bases to trimming and J lost 6 bases; unmatched junction nucleotides: 4. Per germline, CDR1 KGHSH and CDR2 LQKENI. The CDR3 totals 13 residues. CDR3 sequence (DNA): TGTGCCAGCTCACCTCGGGACAGAGATGGCTACACCTTC. This sequence encodes CASSPRDRDGYTF.

J is TRBJ2-2 and V is TRBV5-1; the D call may be TRBD1 or TRBD2 (6 bases each). The CDR3 covers 14 residues. Trimming took 3 bases from V and 3 from J, leaving 9 bases between them. Germline assignment: CDR1 SGHRS and CDR2 YFSETQ. The CDR3: CASSYREDTGELFF. The CDR3 coding sequence is TGCGCCAGCAGCTACAGGGAGGACACCGGGGAGCTGTTTTTT. The entire variable domain, with the rest obtained from reference TRBV5-1 and TRBJ2-2, is as follows: KAGVTQTPRYLIKTRGQQVTLSCSPISGHRSVSWYQQTPGQGLQFLFEYFSETQRNKGNFPGRFSGRQFSNSRSEMNVSTLELGDSALYLCASSYREDTGELFFGEGSRLTVL.

The chain uses TRBV20-1 and TRBJ1-3, with D uncertain. Germline assignment: CDR1 DFQATT and CDR2 SNEGSKA (reference sequence). The V and J ends lost 0 bases and 7 bases respectively, with 4 bases between them. CDR3 length equals 11 residues. The CDR3 region has the DNA TGCAGTGCTAGAGATGTTAACACCATATATTTT. The encoded protein is CSARDVNTIYF.

The chain employs TRBV28 and TRBJ1-5; perhaps TRBD1 as D (5 bases). In germline, CDR1 is MDHEN, CDR2 SYDVKM. V was clipped by 5 bases and J by 3 bases, with 14 bases between them. This CDR3 has 15 residues. The CDR3 here is CASSGGGFPNQPQHF. The CDR3 nucleotides read TGTGCCAGCAGTGGTGGGGGGTTTCCCAATCAGCCCCAGCATTTT.

V usage is TRBV5-4 and J usage is TRBJ2-5; the match to TRBD1 covers 8 bases. CDR1 SGHNT and CDR2 YYREEE come from the germline V gene (reference sequence). Germline trimming cut 0 bases from V and 5 bases from J; bases unmatched to any gene: 6. The CDR3 length is 15 residues. CDR3 sequence: CASSLAQGAGETQYF. CDR3 DNA: TGTGCCAGCAGCTTGGCGCAGGGGGCAGGGGAGACCCAGTACTTC.

This clone was seen once. The chain has TRBV7-8 and TRBJ2-7; 10 bases map to TRBD1. Germline trimming cut 1 base from V and 3 bases from J; bases unmatched to any gene: 3. The CDR3 extends over 15 amino acids. Germline V gene sequence: CDR1 SGHVS, CDR2 FQNEAQ. The CDR3 region is CASSLDRDRGYEQYF. The CDR3 coding sequence is TGTGCCAGCAGCTTAGACCGGGACAGGGGCTACGAGCAGTACTTC.

The gene calls are TRBV11-2 and TRBJ1-6, with D possibly TRBD1 on 6 matching bases. The CDR3 length is 13 residues. The ends were cut back, 5 bases at V and 6 bases at J, with 8 bases in the middle. Germline lookup yields CDR1 SGHAT and CDR2 FQNNGV. The CDR3 nucleotides are TGTGCCAGCAGCCCAGGGGCTAATTCACCCCTCCACTTT. Protein sequence: CASSPGANSPLHF.

The chain has TRBV10-3 and TRBJ2-4, with D possibly TRBD1 on 5 matching bases. This CDR3 contains 15 residues. V was trimmed by 8 bases and J by 2 bases, leaving 16 bases between them. Germline lookup yields CDR1 ENHRY and CDR2 SYGVKD. DNA for the CDR3: TGTGCCATCGGGTTGTCTAGGGGTCCCAAAAACATTCAGTACTTC. Translating it yields CAIGLSRGPKNIQYF.

The count of this clone is one. The CDR3 nucleotides read TGTGCCATCAGTGAGTCTCCTGAGACCCAGTACTTC. Its protein is CAISESPETQYF. The V call is TRBV10-3, the J call TRBJ2-5; no firm D call. CDR3 length: 12 amino acids. The germline V gene encodes CDR1 ENHRY and CDR2 SYGVKD. Trimming removed 0 bases from V and 5 bases from J, with 4 bases in between.

V gene TRBV7-9 combines with J gene TRBJ1-2; D is unclear. Per the germline V gene, CDR1 is SEHNR and CDR2 is FQNEAQ (reference sequence). Between the trimmed V and J ends, which lost 7 bases and 3 bases, there was a span of 12 bases. The CDR3 extends over 13 amino acids. CDR3 bases: TGTGCCAGCATTCAGACGGGGTACTATGGCTACACCTTC. It translates to CASIQTGYYGYTF.

CDR3 bases: TGTGCCAGCAGTGCCGACTCAATAGCAACTAATGAAAAACTGTTTTTT. Its protein product is CASSADSIATNEKLFF. The V and J genes are TRBV2 and TRBJ1-4; D call uncertain. The CDR3 extends over 16 amino acids. From germline, CDR1 is SNHLY and CDR2 FYNNEI. Trimming took off 4 bases at V and 0 bases at J, with 12 bases between the two ends.

CDR3 amino acids: CASSLAEWEGVGYGYTF. The CDR3 DNA follows: TGTGCCAGCAGCTTAGCGGAATGGGAGGGGGTCGGGTATGGCTACACCTTC. The V gene is TRBV7-8, the J gene TRBJ1-2; TRBD1 might be the D (6 bases). Looked up from germline, CDR1 is SGHVS and CDR2 is FQNEAQ. The V end was cut by 0 bases, the J end by 5 bases, with 19 bases between. This CDR3 contains 17 residues. Using reference TRBV7-8 and TRBJ1-2 for the parts outside the CDR3, the full variable domain is GAGVSQSPRYKVAKRGQDVALRCDPISGHVSLFWYQQALGQGPEFLTYFQNEAQLDKSGLPSDRFFAERPEGSVSTLKIQRTQQEDSAVYLCASSLAEWEGVGYGYTFGSGTRLTVV.

The rearrangement links TRBV7-8 to TRBJ2-7; 7 positions match TRBD1. The CDR3 is 14 amino acids. The V gene's germline CDR1 is SGHVS and CDR2 FQNEAQ. The V and J ends lost 1 base and 5 bases, in that order; junction bases with no gene match: 5. CDR3 sequence (DNA): TGTGCCAGCAGCTTAGAGGGGGCGATAGACGAGCAGTACTTC. Its translation is CASSLEGAIDEQYF.

V is TRBV29-1 and J is TRBJ1-2, with TRBD1 identical over 7 bases. This CDR3 has 12 residues. With 2 bases clipped from V and 4 bases from J, the junction kept 1 base outside the gene matches. Germline CDR1 reads SQVTM; CDR2 reads ANQGSEA. The CDR3: CSVEPGGYGYTF. The CDR3 DNA is TGCAGCGTTGAACCAGGGGGCTATGGCTACACCTTC.

This chain links TRBV25-1 with TRBJ2-3; the match to TRBD1 covers 8 bases. The CDR3 runs to 16 residues. V lost 0 bases and J lost 3; bases outside the gene matches: 5. Germline V lookup: CDR1 MGHDK, CDR2 SYGVNS. The CDR3 sequence is CASSEYRTGFTDTQYF. Written as DNA, the CDR3 is TGTGCCAGCAGTGAATACAGGACAGGGTTTACAGATACGCAGTATTTT.

The chain links TRBV13 to TRBJ2-7; no clear D gene. Trimming removed 3 bases at V and 4 bases at J, with 13 bases between. The CDR3 spans 14 residues. Germline assignment: CDR1 PRHDT and CDR2 FYEKMQ (reference sequence). The CDR3 DNA sequence: TGTGCCAGCAGCTTGCGACTGTCTCCTTACGAGCAGTACTTC. Its translation is CASSLRLSPYEQYF.

This clone appeared a single time. This rearrangement joins TRBV19 to TRBJ1-4; perhaps TRBD1 as D (5 bases). V was clipped by 4 bases and J by 8 bases, with 11 bases between them. This CDR3 contains 13 residues. CDR1 LNHDA and CDR2 SQIVND come from the germline V gene (reference sequence). The CDR3 DNA reads as TGTGCCAGTAGTAGGCAGGGAGTAGAAAAACTGTTTTTT. This gives the protein CASSRQGVEKLFF.

This chain connects TRBV28 to TRBJ1-5; no firm D call. The CDR3 loop spans 12 amino acids. V lost 2 bases and J lost 5, with 4 bases in between. The germline CDR1 and CDR2 sequences are MDHEN and SYDVKM. The CDR3 sequence is CASSLGYQPQHF. Written as DNA, the CDR3 is TGTGCCAGCAGTTTAGGGTATCAGCCCCAGCATTTT.

The chain recombines TRBV27 with TRBJ2-1; 10 bases line up with TRBD2. V shed 4 bases, J shed 6 bases, and the junction held 6 bases outside the gene matches. The length of the CDR3 is 15 residues. CDR1 and CDR2 (germline): MNHEY, SMNVEV (reference sequence). CDR3 sequence reads: CASSSSGRSLNEQFF. The DNA of the CDR3 is TGTGCCAGCAGTTCTAGCGGGAGAAGCCTCAATGAGCAGTTCTTC.

The genes are TRBV5-8 and TRBJ1-4; TRBD1 matches 8 bases. The CDR3 contains 16 residues. Germline trimming cut 0 bases from V and 2 bases from J; bases unmatched to any gene: 3. The germline V gene has CDR1 SGHTS and CDR2 YDEGEE. The CDR3 region is CASSLGQGRTNEKLFF. Written as DNA, the CDR3 is TGTGCCAGCAGCTTGGGACAGGGGAGGACTAATGAAAAACTGTTTTTT.

The V call is TRBV9, the J call TRBJ1-1; maybe TRBD1 (5 bases). Trimming pared 2 bases from V and 4 bases from J, leaving 18 bases between. From germline, CDR1 is SGDLS and CDR2 YYNGEE. The CDR3 consists of 16 residues. For the CDR3, the DNA is TGTGCCAGCAGCGTCACCACGGGGGGACTGAGCACTGAAGCTTTCTTT. Encoded protein: CASSVTTGGLSTEAFF.

The genes are TRBV6-5 and TRBJ2-1; D not certain. The germline gives CDR1 MNHEY, CDR2 SVGAGI. The CDR3 is 14 residues long. V was shortened by 5 bases and J by 7 bases, with 15 bases between the two germline ends. CDR3 DNA: TGTGCCAGCAGTCCTACGCGCGTGCGTAATGAGCAGTTCTTC. Protein product: CASSPTRVRNEQFF.

This chain links TRBV5-4 with TRBJ2-4; 9 nucleotides align to TRBD1. CDR3 length: 17 amino acids. The V segment lost 1 base and the J segment 0 bases; nucleotides outside the gene matches: 5. CDR1 SGHNT and CDR2 YYREEE come from the germline V gene (reference sequence). For the CDR3, the DNA is TGTGCCAGCAGCTTGATAGGACAGGGGTTAGCCAAAAACATTCAGTACTTC. This codes for CASSLIGQGLAKNIQYF.

The chain recombines TRBV29-1 with TRBJ2-1, with TRBD2 matching 11 bases. CDR1 is SQVTM, CDR2 ANQGSEA, per germline. This CDR3 region has 15 residues. V shed 1 base and J 3 bases; nucleotides not matched to a gene: 2. The CDR3 reads CSVEGGTSGYNEQFF. The CDR3 coding sequence is TGCAGCGTTGAAGGAGGGACTAGCGGCTACAATGAGCAGTTCTTC.

The CDR3, as DNA: TGTGCCAGCAGCGCTTCGGCCAGCGGGAACACCGGGGAGCTGTTTTTT. This translates into CASSASASGNTGELFF. This chain joins TRBV9 and TRBJ2-2, with D possibly matching TRBD2 (5 bases). The germline V gene encodes CDR1 SGDLS and CDR2 YYNGEE. This CDR3 contains 16 residues. Trimming removed 3 bases from V and 1 base from J, with 13 bases in between.

This chain connects TRBV10-2 to TRBJ2-2; TRBD1 matches at 8 bases. The CDR3 contains 15 residues. Germline CDR1 reads WSHSY; CDR2 reads SAAADI. The V segment lost 4 bases and the J segment 3 bases; nucleotides outside the gene matches: 4. Written as DNA, the CDR3 is TGCGCCAGCAGTGGGACAGGGTTGGACACCGGGGAGCTGTTTTTT. It yields the protein CASSGTGLDTGELFF.

This clone was counted many times. The J gene is TRBJ2-3, the V gene TRBV10-3, with 11 bases that match TRBD2. The germline V gene has CDR1 ENHRY and CDR2 SYGVKD. V dropped 6 bases and J dropped 2; count of bases not matched to a gene: 4. The CDR3 is made up of 15 amino acids. CDR3 amino acids: CAISGTSGFTDTQYF. The CDR3, as DNA: TGTGCCATCAGCGGGACTAGCGGATTCACAGATACGCAGTATTTT.